The clone carrying this TCR beta chain was observed once. The assay was immunoSEQ multiplex PCR, and TCRdb's table has in-frame clones only and misses some. Of fewer than 350,000 clones listed, 80% to 90% are singletons. The sample comes from a study of blood T cell repertoires in COVID-19. Study summary: Acute-phase and convalescent COVID-19 samples originated in the United States, Italy and Spain.

Seattle patient enrollment occurred during active infection, with longitudinal follow-up thereafter. Germline V lookup: CDR1 SGHRS, CDR2 YFSETQ. Trimming cost V 4 bases and J 3 bases, with 8 bases left between them. The CDR3 runs 12 residues. V and J are TRBV5-1 and TRBJ2-7; no definite D call. The sample was peripheral blood. The origin of this receptor is a woman in her 30s with COVID-19, enrolled during active disease. Here the CDR3 DNA reads TGCGCCAGCAGCCCGGCGGACTACGAGCAGTACTTC. It specifies CASSPADYEQYF. Complete variable domain (other parts from reference TRBV5-1 and TRBJ2-7): KAGVTQTPRYLIKTRGQQVTLSCSPISGHRSVSWYQQTPGQGLQFLFEYFSETQRNKGNFPGRFSGRQFSNSRSEMNVSTLELGDSALYLCASSPADYEQYFGPGTRLTVT.